The 2 T cell receptor beta chains in this list originate from one sample, sequenced in a study of blood T cell repertoires in COVID-19 (dated by TCRdb to 2018 to 2021). The library was made by the immunoSEQ multiplex PCR assay. TCRdb took this table from immuneACCESS and kept in-frame rearrangements with V and J called. Such tables lack part of the clones; where checked against another copy, unresolved V genes explain under half of the gap, and the rest is unexplained. The sample table shows about 190,000 clones, and roughly 91% are seen once. Approximately 4% of the sample goes to the ten largest clones. The specimen was peripheral blood. All receptors derive from a human donor in a cohort sampled during active COVID-19.

This clone was recorded a few times. This rearrangement joins TRBV20-1 to TRBJ1-1, with D perhaps matching TRBD1 (5 bases). There are 15 residues in the CDR3. The V end was cut by 3 bases, the J end by 1 base, with 15 bases between. Per germline, CDR1 DFQATT and CDR2 SNEGSKA (reference sequence). CDR3 coding DNA: TGCAGTGCTAGTTACAGGCCTCTTTCGAACACTGAAGCTTTCTTT. It specifies CSASYRPLSNTEAFF.

This clone has a count of ten or more. The chain uses TRBV10-3 and TRBJ2-7; 8 positions agree with TRBD1. Germline CDR1 is ENHRY and CDR2 is SYGVKD. The ends lost 4 bases at V and 6 bases at J; junction bases unmatched: 8. CDR3 size: 14 residues. CDR3 protein: CAISGDRGRPEQYF. The CDR3 DNA follows: TGTGCCATCAGTGGTGACAGGGGCCGCCCCGAGCAGTACTTC.